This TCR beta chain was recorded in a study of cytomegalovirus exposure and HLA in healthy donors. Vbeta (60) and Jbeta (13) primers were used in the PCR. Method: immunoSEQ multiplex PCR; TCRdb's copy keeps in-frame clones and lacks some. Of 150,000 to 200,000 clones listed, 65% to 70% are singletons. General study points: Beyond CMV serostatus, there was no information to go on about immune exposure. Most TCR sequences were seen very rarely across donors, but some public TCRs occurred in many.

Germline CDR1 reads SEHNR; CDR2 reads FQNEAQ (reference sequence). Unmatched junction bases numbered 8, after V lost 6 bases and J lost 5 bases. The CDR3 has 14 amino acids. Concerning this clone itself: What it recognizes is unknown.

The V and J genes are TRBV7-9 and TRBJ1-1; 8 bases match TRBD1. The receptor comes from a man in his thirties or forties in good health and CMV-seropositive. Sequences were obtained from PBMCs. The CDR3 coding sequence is TGTGCCAGCAGATCAACAGGGGGAGGGACTGAAGCTTTCTTT. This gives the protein CASRSTGGGTEAFF.